The rows below give T cell receptor beta chains drawn from one sample of a study of T cell responses to AZD1222 COVID-19 vaccine. Some clones are missing from TCRdb's copy, which holds only in-frame ones; the method was immunoSEQ multiplex PCR. The sample carries around 120,000 clones, about 90% recorded once. Here the sequenced sample was peripheral blood, taken on day 0 of AZD1222 vaccination. The receptors derive from an adult in good health. CDR3s include the opening cysteine and the closing phenylalanine or tryptophan. The D gene is left open where the match is weak.

V gene: TRBV12-5; J gene: TRBJ2-1; D gene: TRBD2; CDR3 protein: CASGSQAGGTSSYNEQFF
V gene: TRBV28; J gene: TRBJ1-1; D gene: -; CDR3 protein: CASSGDGLNTEAFF
V gene: TRBV6-6; J gene: TRBJ2-7; D gene: -; CDR3 protein: CASTPTTGEVSYEQYF
V gene: TRBV5-4; J gene: TRBJ2-3; D gene: TRBD2; CDR3 protein: CASSTGLAGTDTQYF
V gene: TRBV10-1; J gene: TRBJ1-1; D gene: -; CDR3 protein: CASSALRQANTEAFF
V gene: TRBV6-5; J gene: TRBJ1-5; D gene: -; CDR3 protein: CASSYSRGLGPQHF
V gene: TRBV4-3; J gene: TRBJ1-1; D gene: -; CDR3 protein: CASSPIDSSPLGAFF
V gene: TRBV7-9; J gene: TRBJ2-2; D gene: -; CDR3 protein: CASSLRTPGGELFF
V gene: TRBV5-6; J gene: TRBJ2-1; D gene: TRBD2; CDR3 protein: CASSKGLAGGSSYNEQFF
V gene: TRBV7-2; J gene: TRBJ1-1; D gene: -; CDR3 protein: CASSFMSRVQAEAFF
V gene: TRBV30; J gene: TRBJ1-1; D gene: -; CDR3 protein: CAYWSGSKNMNTEAFF
V gene: TRBV6-1; J gene: TRBJ1-1; D gene: -; CDR3 protein: CASSERVLGTEAFF
V gene: TRBV7-9; J gene: TRBJ2-5; D gene: -; CDR3 protein: CASRLSSDSYQETQYF
V gene: TRBV7-2; J gene: TRBJ2-3; D gene: -; CDR3 protein: CASSLNAADTQYF
V gene: TRBV7-9; J gene: TRBJ2-7; D gene: -; CDR3 protein: CASSFVGGGRQAYEQYF
V gene: TRBV10-2; J gene: TRBJ2-3; D gene: -; CDR3 protein: CASSWGLSHSTDTQYF
V gene: TRBV7-2; J gene: TRBJ1-5; D gene: TRBD1; CDR3 protein: CASSLVLGQGEKRPQHF
V gene: TRBV19; J gene: TRBJ1-3; D gene: -; CDR3 protein: CASSLLTGGRGNTIYF
V gene: TRBV6-5; J gene: TRBJ1-2; D gene: -; CDR3 protein: CASSSMSFQRGYTF
V gene: TRBV6-6; J gene: TRBJ1-2; D gene: -; CDR3 protein: CASSKTGYGYTF
V gene: TRBV5-1; J gene: TRBJ2-3; D gene: TRBD1; CDR3 protein: CASRTGHGTDTQYF
V gene: TRBV5-1; J gene: TRBJ2-5; D gene: -; CDR3 protein: CASSLVPIETQYF
V gene: TRBV29-1; J gene: TRBJ1-2; D gene: TRBD1; CDR3 protein: CSVWVQGEDYGYTF
V gene: TRBV10-1; J gene: TRBJ2-6; D gene: -; CDR3 protein: CASPNPGLSGANVLTF
V gene: TRBV4-1; J gene: TRBJ1-4; D gene: -; CDR3 protein: CASSQGQLQGKLFF
V gene: TRBV7-2; J gene: TRBJ2-3; D gene: -; CDR3 protein: CASRMGFLEASTDTQYF
V gene: TRBV7-2; J gene: TRBJ2-1; D gene: -; CDR3 protein: CASSFGQGGEQFF
V gene: TRBV13; J gene: TRBJ2-7; D gene: -; CDR3 protein: CASSPTRDEQYF
V gene: TRBV12-3/TRBV12-4; J gene: TRBJ1-1; D gene: -; CDR3 protein: CASSFTPSAEAFF
V gene: TRBV6-2/TRBV6-3; J gene: TRBJ1-1; D gene: -; CDR3 protein: CASSYGQLNTEAFF
V gene: TRBV6-5; J gene: TRBJ1-2; D gene: -; CDR3 protein: CASSYSIFSGYGYTF